One sample yielded the 3 T cell receptor beta chains listed below, sequenced in a study of blood T cell repertoires in COVID-19. Sequencing used immunoSEQ multiplex PCR; TCRdb keeps in-frame clones, though not all of them. The sample records about 150,000 clones, 70% to 85% being singletons. Sequencing was performed on peripheral blood. All receptors derive from a man older than 75 with COVID-19, enrolled during active disease.

This chain connects TRBV5-4 to TRBJ2-1, with D possibly matching TRBD1 (6 bases). Trimming took off 0 bases at V and 0 bases at J, with 10 bases between the two ends. The length of the CDR3 is 16 residues. Germline V gene data show CDR1 as SGHNT and CDR2 as YYREEE (reference sequence). The CDR3 DNA is TGTGCCAGCAGCTTGGGTGGGGGCCTCTCCTACAATGAGCAGTTCTTC. This gives the protein CASSLGGGLSYNEQFF.

The CDR3 spells CASSPQGYSNQPQHF. As DNA, the CDR3 is TGTGCCAGCAGTCCACAGGGCTATAGCAATCAGCCCCAGCATTTT. The chain is built from TRBV2 and TRBJ1-5; perhaps TRBD1 as D (6 bases). The CDR3 is made up of 15 amino acids. V was trimmed by 5 bases and J by 0 bases, leaving 11 bases between them. CDR1 and CDR2 from the germline V gene are SNHLY and FYNNEI.

This rearrangement joins TRBV15 to TRBJ2-2; no definite D call. Trimming stripped 0 bases from V and 2 bases from J, with 4 bases between. The V gene's germline CDR1 is LNHNV and CDR2 YYDKDF (reference sequence). The CDR3 covers 14 residues. The DNA for the CDR3 is TGTGCCACCAGCAGAGAGGGCAACACCGGGGAGCTGTTTTTT. Residues: CATSREGNTGELFF.